This T cell receptor beta chain appears in the sequencing data of a study of early T cells in non-severe SARS-CoV-2 infection (dated by TCRdb to about 2021). Study-wide context: Because TCR sequencing relied on bulk RNA taken from unsorted whole blood, pairing of alpha and beta chains was not possible. On the study overall, not on this receptor specifically: VDJdb matching was skewed toward anti-spike CD8 responses and likely underestimated virus-specific expansions, missing private and CD4 specificities.

As concerns this clonotype: Its antigen target is currently unknown. No much larger clonotype is one base removed from it; base qualities were not supplied.

This was a case-control study nested in a cohort of healthcare workers in London, UK, who had nasopharyngeal swab PCR tests and blood samples taken every week. Healthcare workers were recruited between 23 and 31 March 2020, during the week of the UK lockdown, and were followed weekly for up to about 16 weeks. Libraries came from 5' RACE. The sample was run on a NextSeq 500. Unique molecular identifiers were attached to individual cDNA molecules in the TCR library protocol so that sequencing error and PCR bias could be corrected. TCR alpha and beta chains were both sequenced, and the abundances of alpha and beta sequences in each sample were closely correlated with each other. As for how the authors treated the data: Decombinator V4 was used to annotate the V gene, J gene and CDR3 of the TCR sequences. TCRs were defined as expanded if a significant change between any two time points was detected under a Poisson model with p below 0.0001. TCR abundances were normalised to the total number of TCRs sequenced per sample and were expressed as counts per million. MAIT TCRs were defined by TRAV1-2 paired with TRAJ12, TRAJ20 or TRAJ33, and iNKT TCRs by TRAV10 paired with TRAJ18. VDJdb, accessed on 1 November 2021, was searched for TCRs annotated for CMV, EBV and SARS-CoV-2, and TCRs annotated for more than one antigen were excluded. TCRdb handled the public reads itself, with Q25 trimming in fastp and clone calling in MiXCR, and kept productive beta chains. Rows matching on CDR3 protein sequence are summarized as one entry with the most common DNA and genes. TCRdb's processing, not the authors' own work, is the source of the V and J calls. The sample records more than 20,000 distinct CDR3 sequences, roughly 4% of which are singletons. Around 19% of the sample is held by the ten biggest clonotypes.

The CDR3 covers 17 residues, taking in both the cysteine and the phenylalanine. Only the CDR3 part of the read is kept: 51 bases, read in frame from the first base. From V the trimming removes 5 bases and from J it removes 0 bases, while the gene matches leave 7 bases of the junction unaccounted for. The CDR1 and CDR2 encoded by the germline V gene are MDHEN and SYDVKM. Rearrangement joined TRBV28 to TRBJ2-6, with 7 bases aligning to TRBD2. The sequencing sample was made of whole blood. This clonotype was sampled from an adult who was a healthcare worker with PCR-confirmed SARS-CoV-2 infection or an uninfected control (not recorded which). The nucleotide sequence reads as follows: TGTGCCAGCAGTCGCGAAGCGGGAACCTCTGGGGCCAACGTCCTGACTTTC. The encoded protein is CASSREAGTSGANVLTF.